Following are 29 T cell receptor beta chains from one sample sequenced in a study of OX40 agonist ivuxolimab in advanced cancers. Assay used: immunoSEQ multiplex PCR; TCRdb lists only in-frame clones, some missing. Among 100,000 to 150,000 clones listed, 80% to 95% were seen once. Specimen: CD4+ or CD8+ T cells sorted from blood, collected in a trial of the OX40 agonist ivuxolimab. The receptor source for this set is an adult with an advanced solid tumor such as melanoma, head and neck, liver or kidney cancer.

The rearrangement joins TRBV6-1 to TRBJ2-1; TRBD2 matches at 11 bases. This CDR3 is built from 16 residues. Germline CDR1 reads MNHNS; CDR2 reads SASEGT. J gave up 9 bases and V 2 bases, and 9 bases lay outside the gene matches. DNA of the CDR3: TGTGCCAGCAGTGAATCTTCCCTAGCGGGGGGTGGTGAGCAGTTCTTC. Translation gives CASSESSLAGGGEQFF.

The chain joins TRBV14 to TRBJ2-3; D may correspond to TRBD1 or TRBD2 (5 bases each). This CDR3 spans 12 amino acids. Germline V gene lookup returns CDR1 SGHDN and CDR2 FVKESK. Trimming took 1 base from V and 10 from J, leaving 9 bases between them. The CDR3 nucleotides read TGTGCCAGCAGCCAAGGAGGGGCAGCGCAGTATTTT. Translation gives CASSQGGAAQYF.

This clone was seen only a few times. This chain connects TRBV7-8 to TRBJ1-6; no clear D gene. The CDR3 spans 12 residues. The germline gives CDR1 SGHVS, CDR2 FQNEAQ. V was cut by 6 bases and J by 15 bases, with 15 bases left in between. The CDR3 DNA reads TGTGCCAGCAGTTTGGAGGGCTGGAACCTCCACTTT. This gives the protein CASSLEGWNLHF.

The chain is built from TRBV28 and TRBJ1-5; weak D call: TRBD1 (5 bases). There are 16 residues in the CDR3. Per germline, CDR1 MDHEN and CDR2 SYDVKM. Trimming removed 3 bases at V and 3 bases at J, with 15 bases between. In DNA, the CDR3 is TGTGCCAGCAGTTTCCGAGGCCAGGGAAACAATCAGCCCCAGCATTTT. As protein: CASSFRGQGNNQPQHF.

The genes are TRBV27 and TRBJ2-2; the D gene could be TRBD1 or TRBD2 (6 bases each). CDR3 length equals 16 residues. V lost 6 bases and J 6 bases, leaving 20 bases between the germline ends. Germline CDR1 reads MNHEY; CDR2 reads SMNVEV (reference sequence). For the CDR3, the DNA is TGTGCCAGCAGACCCCCCCCGGGGGCGGTGGCCGGGGAGCTGTTTTTT. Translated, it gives CASRPPPGAVAGELFF.

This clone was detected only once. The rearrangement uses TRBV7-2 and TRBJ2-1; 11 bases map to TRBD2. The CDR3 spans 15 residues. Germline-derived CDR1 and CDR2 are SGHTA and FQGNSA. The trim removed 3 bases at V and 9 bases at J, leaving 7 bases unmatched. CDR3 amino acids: CASSFTSGRGGEQFF. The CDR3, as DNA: TGTGCCAGCAGCTTCACTAGCGGGAGAGGCGGTGAGCAGTTCTTC.

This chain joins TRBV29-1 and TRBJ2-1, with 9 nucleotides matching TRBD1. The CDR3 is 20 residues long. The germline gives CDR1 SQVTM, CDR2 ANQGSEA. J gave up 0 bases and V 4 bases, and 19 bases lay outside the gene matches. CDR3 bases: TGCAGCGTTGCAGAACCCACAGGGGGCCGGACTTCAGGCTCCTACAATGAGCAGTTCTTC. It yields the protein CSVAEPTGGRTSGSYNEQFF.

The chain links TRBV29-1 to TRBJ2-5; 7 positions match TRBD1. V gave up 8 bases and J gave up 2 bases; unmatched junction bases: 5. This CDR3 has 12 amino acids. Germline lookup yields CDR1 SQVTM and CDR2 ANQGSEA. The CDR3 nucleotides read TGCAGCTCGGGACAGCCACAAGAGACCCAGTACTTC. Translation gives CSSGQPQETQYF.

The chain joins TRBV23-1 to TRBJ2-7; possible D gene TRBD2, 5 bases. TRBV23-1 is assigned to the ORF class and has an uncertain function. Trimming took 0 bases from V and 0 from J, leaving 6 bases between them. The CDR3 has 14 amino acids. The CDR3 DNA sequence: TGCGCCAGCAGTCAATCCGGGGTCTCCTACGAGCAGTACTTC. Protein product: CASSQSGVSYEQYF.

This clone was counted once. CDR3 in DNA: TGTGCCAGCAGCGTAGCTGGGGGGAAAGAGACCCAGTACTTC. Its translation: CASSVAGGKETQYF. This chain uses TRBV9 with TRBJ2-5; possibly TRBD2 for D (6 bases). Germline V gene lookup returns CDR1 SGDLS and CDR2 YYNGEE. This CDR3 is built from 14 residues. The germline V and J ends were trimmed by 0 bases and 3 bases, with 9 bases remaining between them.

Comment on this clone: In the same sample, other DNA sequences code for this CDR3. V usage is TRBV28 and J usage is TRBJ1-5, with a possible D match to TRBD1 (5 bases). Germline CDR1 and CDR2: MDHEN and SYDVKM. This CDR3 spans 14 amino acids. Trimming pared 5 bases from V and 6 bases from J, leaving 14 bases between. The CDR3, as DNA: TGTGCCAGCAGTCCCCCGGGGGGGGGTCAGCCCCAGCATTTT. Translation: CASSPPGGGQPQHF.

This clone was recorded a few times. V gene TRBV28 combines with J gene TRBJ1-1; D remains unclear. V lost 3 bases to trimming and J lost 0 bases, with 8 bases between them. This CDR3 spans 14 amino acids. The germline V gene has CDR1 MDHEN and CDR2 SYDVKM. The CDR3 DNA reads TGTGCCAGCAGTTTCCCCTGGATGAACACTGAAGCTTTCTTT. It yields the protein CASSFPWMNTEAFF.

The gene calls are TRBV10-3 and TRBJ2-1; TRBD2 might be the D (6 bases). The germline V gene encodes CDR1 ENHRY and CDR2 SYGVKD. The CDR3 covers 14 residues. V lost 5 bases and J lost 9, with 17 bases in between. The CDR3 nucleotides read TGTGCCATCAGTCGGGACTCGACGATGCTTGAGCAGTTCTTC. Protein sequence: CAISRDSTMLEQFF.

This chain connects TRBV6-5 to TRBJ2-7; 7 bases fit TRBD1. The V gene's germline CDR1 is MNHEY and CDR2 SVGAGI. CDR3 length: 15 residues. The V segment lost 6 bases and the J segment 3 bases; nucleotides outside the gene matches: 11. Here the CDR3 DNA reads TGTGCCAGCAGAAATCAACAGGGGACGCACTACGAGCAGTACTTC. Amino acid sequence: CASRNQQGTHYEQYF.

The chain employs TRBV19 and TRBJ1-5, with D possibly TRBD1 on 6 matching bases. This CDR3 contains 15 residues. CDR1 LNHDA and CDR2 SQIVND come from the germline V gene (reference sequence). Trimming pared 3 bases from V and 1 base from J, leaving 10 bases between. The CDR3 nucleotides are TGTGCCAGTAGTATGACAGGCTTGAGCAATCAGCCCCAGCATTTT. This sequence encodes CASSMTGLSNQPQHF.

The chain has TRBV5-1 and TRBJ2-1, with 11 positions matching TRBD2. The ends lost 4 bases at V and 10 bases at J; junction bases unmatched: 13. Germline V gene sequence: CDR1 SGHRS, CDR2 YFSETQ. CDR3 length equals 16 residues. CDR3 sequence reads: CASSPLATSGRDEQFF. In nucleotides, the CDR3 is TGCGCCAGCAGCCCCCTAGCAACTAGCGGGAGAGACGAGCAGTTCTTC.

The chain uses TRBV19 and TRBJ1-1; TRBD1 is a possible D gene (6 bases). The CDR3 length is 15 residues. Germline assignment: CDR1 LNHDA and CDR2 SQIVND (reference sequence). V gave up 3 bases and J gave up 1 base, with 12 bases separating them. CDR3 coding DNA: TGTGCCAGTAGTATTATTGGAGGGGGGAACACTGAAGCTTTCTTT. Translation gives CASSIIGGGNTEAFF.

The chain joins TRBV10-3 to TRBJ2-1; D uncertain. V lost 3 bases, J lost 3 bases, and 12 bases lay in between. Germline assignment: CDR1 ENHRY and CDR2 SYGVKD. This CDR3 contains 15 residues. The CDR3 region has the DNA TGTGCCATCAGTGATGGGCGGAGCGACTACAATGAGCAGTTCTTC. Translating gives CAISDGRSDYNEQFF.

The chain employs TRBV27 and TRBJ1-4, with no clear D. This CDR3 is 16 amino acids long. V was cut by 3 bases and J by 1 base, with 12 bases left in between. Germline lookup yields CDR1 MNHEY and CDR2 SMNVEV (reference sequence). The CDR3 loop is CASSFDRTGTNEKLFF. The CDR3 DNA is TGTGCCAGCAGTTTCGATCGGACGGGAACTAATGAAAAACTGTTTTTT.

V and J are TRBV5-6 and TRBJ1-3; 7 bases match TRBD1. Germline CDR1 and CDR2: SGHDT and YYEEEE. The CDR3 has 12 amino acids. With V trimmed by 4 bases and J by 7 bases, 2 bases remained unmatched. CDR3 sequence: CASSTQGNTIYF. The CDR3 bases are TGTGCCAGCAGCACACAGGGGAACACCATATATTTT.

CDR3 residues: CASKDRTENTEAFF. The DNA of the CDR3 is TGTGCCAGCAAAGACAGGACGGAGAACACTGAAGCTTTCTTT. This chain joins TRBV6-1 and TRBJ1-1, with a possible D match to TRBD1 (6 bases). Germline CDR1 MNHNS, CDR2 SASEGT. The CDR3 has 14 residues. The V and J ends lost 7 bases and 1 base respectively, with 13 bases between them.

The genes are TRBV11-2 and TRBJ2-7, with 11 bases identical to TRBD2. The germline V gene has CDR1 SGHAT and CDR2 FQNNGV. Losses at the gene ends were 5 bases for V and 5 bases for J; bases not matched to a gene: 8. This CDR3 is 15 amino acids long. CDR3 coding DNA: TGTGCCAGCAGCCTGGGGCTAGCGGGGGGACACGAGCAGTACTTC. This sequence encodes CASSLGLAGGHEQYF. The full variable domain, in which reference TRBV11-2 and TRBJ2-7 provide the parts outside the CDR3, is EAGVAQSPRYKIIEKRQSVAFWCNPISGHATLYWYQQILGQGPKLLIQFQNNGVVDDSQLPKDRFSAERLKGVDSTLKIQPAKLEDSAVYLCASSLGLAGGHEQYFGPGTRLTVT.

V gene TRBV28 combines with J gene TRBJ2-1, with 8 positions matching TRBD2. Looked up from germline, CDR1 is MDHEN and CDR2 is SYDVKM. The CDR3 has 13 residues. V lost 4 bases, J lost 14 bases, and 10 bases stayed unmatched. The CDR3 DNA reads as TGTGCCAGCAGTTACACTTCCGGGACTAGGAAGTTCTTC. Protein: CASSYTSGTRKFF.

CDR3 DNA sequence: TGTGCCAGCAGCTTAGTGGCAGGCAACACTGAAGCTTTCTTT. Its translation: CASSLVAGNTEAFF. The chain carries TRBV11-2 and TRBJ1-1; D is unclear. Germline CDR1 SGHAT, CDR2 FQNNGV. CDR3 length: 14 amino acids. V was cut by 1 base and J by 2 bases, with 8 bases left in between.

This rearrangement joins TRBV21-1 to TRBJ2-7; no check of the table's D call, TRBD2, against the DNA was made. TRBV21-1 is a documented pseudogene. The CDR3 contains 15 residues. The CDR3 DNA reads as TGTGCCAGCAGCCTCTGCGGGAGAGGACTGTGTGAGCAGTACTTC. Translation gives CASSLCGRGLCEQYF.

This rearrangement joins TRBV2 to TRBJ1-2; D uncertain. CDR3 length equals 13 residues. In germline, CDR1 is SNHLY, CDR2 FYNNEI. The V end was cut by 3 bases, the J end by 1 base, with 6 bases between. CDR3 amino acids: CASSDGVNYGYTF. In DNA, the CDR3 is TGTGCCAGCAGTGATGGGGTTAACTATGGCTACACCTTC.

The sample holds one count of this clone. The CDR3 protein is CASSLGQLAGQETQYF. CDR3 bases: TGCGCCAGCAGCTTGGGGCAGCTAGCGGGACAAGAGACCCAGTACTTC. J is TRBJ2-5 and V is TRBV5-1, with TRBD2 matching 9 bases. Trimming at V came to 0 bases and at J to 2 bases, leaving 5 bases not matched to a gene. The CDR3 extends over 16 amino acids. In germline, CDR1 is SGHRS, CDR2 YFSETQ. The whole variable domain, filled in from reference TRBV5-1 and TRBJ2-5, reads KAGVTQTPRYLIKTRGQQVTLSCSPISGHRSVSWYQQTPGQGLQFLFEYFSETQRNKGNFPGRFSGRQFSNSRSEMNVSTLELGDSALYLCASSLGQLAGQETQYFGPGTRLLVL.

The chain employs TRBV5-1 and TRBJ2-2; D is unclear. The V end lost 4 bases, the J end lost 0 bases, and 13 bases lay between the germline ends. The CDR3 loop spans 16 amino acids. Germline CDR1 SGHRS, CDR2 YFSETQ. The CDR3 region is CASSPDTRSNTGELFF. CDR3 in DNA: TGCGCCAGCAGCCCCGACACTCGCTCGAACACCGGGGAGCTGTTTTTT.

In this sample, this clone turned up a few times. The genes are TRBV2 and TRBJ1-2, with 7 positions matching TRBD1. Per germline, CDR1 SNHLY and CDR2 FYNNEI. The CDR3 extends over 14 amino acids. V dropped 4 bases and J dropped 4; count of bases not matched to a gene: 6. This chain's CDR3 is CASSGTGNLYGYTF. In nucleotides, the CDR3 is TGTGCCAGCAGTGGGACAGGCAACCTCTATGGCTACACCTTC.